The clone carrying this TCR beta chain came up a few times. Its antigen is unknown. Isolating PBMCs gave at least 6 million of these cells per sample. Per sample, extraction of total RNA gave at least 5 micrograms in every case. Germline CDR1 reads MNHNS; CDR2 reads SASEGT. With V trimmed by 5 bases and J by 10 bases, 10 bases remained unmatched. There are 16 residues in the CDR3. Using a J-beta primer mix together with a sample-barcoded 5' primer, a second PCR was run for about 6 to 12 cycles. Each of the cDNA molecules was tagged by a template-switch adaptor with 12 random nucleotides. TCRdb re-analysed the 5' RACE reads in MiXCR, keeping a single row per CDR3 protein. The table records more than 1.4 million distinct CDR3 sequences, around two fifths of them present only once. The data originate from a study of blood T cells in healthy people across ages. Regarding the study as a whole: Expanded clonotype shifts may have been confounded, as the donors had an unknown CMV status.

The sequencing input was blood. The rearrangement uses TRBV6-1 and TRBJ2-1, with TRBD2 identical over 14 bases. The clonotype was recovered from a woman aged 18-29 years in good health. Written as DNA, the CDR3 is TGTGCCAGCAGTAACAGACTAGCGGGAGGGCCTGGGGAGCAGTTCTTC. This encodes CASSNRLAGGPGEQFF.